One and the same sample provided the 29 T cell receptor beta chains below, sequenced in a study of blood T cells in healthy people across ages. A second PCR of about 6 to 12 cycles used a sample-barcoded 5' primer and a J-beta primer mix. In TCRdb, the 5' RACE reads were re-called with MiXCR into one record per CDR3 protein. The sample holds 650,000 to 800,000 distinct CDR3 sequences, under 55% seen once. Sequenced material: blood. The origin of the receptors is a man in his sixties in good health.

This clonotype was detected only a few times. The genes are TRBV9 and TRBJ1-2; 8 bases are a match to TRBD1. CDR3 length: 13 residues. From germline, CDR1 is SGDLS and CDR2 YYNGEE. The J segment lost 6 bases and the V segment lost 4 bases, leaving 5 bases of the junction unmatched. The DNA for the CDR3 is TGTGCCAGCAGCCCCCAGACAGGGGATGGCTACACCTTC. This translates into CASSPQTGDGYTF. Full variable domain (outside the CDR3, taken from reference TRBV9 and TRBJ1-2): DSGVTQTPKHLITATGQRVTLRCSPRSGDLSVYWYQQSLDQGLQFLIQYYNGEERAKGNILERFSAQQFPDLHSELNLSSLELGDSALYFCASSPQTGDGYTFGSGTRLTVV.

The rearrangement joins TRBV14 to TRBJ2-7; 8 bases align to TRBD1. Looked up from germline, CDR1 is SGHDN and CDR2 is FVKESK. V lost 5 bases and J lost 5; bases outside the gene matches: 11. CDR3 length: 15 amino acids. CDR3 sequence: CASSVLGQGNHEQYF. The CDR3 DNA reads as TGTGCCAGCAGCGTCCTCGGACAGGGCAACCACGAGCAGTACTTC.

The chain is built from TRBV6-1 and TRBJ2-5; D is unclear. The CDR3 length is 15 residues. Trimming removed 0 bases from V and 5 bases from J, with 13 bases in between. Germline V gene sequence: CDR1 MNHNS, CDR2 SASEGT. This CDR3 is CASSEASDSGETQYF. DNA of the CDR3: TGTGCCAGCAGTGAAGCTTCTGATAGTGGGGAGACCCAGTACTTC.

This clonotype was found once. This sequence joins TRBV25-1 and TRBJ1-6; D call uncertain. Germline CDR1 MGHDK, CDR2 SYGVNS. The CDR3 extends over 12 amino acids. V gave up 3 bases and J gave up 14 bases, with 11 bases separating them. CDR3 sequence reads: CASSDLVGTLHF. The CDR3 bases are TGTGCCAGCAGTGACCTGGTGGGCACCCTCCACTTT.

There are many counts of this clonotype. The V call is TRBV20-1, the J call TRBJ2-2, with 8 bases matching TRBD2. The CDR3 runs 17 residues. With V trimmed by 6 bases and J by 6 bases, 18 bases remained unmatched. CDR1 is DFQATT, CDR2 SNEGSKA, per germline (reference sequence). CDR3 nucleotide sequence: TGCAGTGCCCCAACTCGAAGAGTAGCGGGGTCTCCCGGGGAGCTGTTTTTT. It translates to CSAPTRRVAGSPGELFF.

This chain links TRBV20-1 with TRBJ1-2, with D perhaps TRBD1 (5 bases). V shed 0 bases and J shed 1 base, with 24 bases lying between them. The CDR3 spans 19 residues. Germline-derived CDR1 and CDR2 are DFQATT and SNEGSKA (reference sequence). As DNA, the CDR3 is TGCAGTGCTAGAGAAACTCCCGGGACCCGGGAATTAAGTAACTATGGCTACACCTTC. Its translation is CSARETPGTRELSNYGYTF.

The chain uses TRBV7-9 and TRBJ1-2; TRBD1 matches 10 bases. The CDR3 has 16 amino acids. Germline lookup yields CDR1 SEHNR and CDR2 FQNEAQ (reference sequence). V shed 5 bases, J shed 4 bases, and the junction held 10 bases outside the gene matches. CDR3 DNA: TGTGCCAGCAGCCAGAGCGCGGGACAGGGGTCCTATGGCTACACCTTC. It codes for CASSQSAGQGSYGYTF.

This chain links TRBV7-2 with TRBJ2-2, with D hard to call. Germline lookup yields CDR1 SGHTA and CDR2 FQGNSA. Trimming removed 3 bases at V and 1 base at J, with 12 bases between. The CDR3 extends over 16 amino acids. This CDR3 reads CASSFGVGQNTGELFF. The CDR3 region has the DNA TGTGCCAGCAGCTTTGGCGTAGGCCAGAACACCGGGGAGCTGTTTTTT.

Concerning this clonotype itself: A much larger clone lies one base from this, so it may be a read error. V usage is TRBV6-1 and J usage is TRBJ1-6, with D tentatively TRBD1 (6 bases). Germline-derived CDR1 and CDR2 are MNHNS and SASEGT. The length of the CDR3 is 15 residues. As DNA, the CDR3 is TGTGCCAGCAGGACACAGGGTTTGAGGAATTCACTCCTCCACTTT. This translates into CASRTQGLRNSLLHF.

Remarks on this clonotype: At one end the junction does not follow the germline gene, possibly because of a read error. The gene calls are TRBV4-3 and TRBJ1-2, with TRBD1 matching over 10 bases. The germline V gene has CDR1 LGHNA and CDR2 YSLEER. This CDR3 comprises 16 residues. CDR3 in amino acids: CVSSQGGTGAFYGYTF. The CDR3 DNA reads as TGCGTCAGCAGCCAAGGCGGGACAGGGGCCTTTTATGGCTACACCTTC.

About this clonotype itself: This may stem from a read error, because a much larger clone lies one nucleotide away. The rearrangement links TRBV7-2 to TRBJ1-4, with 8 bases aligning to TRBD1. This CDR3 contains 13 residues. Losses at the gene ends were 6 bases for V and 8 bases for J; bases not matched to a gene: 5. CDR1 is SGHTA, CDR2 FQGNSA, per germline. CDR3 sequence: CASSRQGSEKLFF. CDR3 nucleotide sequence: TGTGCCAGCAGTCGACAGGGGAGCGAAAAACTGTTTTTT.

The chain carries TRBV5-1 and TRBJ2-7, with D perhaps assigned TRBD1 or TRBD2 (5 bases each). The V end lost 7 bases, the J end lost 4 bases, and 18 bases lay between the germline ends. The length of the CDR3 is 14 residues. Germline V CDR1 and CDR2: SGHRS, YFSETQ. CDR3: CASRSRAGGYEQYF. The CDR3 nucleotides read TGCGCCAGCCGGTCGAGGGCTGGGGGATACGAGCAGTACTTC. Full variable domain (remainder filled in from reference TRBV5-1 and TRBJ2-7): KAGVTQTPRYLIKTRGQQVTLSCSPISGHRSVSWYQQTPGQGLQFLFEYFSETQRNKGNFPGRFSGRQFSNSRSEMNVSTLELGDSALYLCASRSRAGGYEQYFGPGTRLTVT.

Here the CDR3 DNA reads TGCAGTGCGGTGGGACAGGGGAGCGAGCAGTACTTC. This translates into CSAVGQGSEQYF. This rearrangement joins TRBV20-1 to TRBJ2-7, with 10 bases matching TRBD1. Germline CDR1 reads DFQATT; CDR2 reads SNEGSKA (reference sequence). The ends lost 6 bases at V and 6 bases at J; junction bases unmatched: 5. This CDR3 spans 12 amino acids.

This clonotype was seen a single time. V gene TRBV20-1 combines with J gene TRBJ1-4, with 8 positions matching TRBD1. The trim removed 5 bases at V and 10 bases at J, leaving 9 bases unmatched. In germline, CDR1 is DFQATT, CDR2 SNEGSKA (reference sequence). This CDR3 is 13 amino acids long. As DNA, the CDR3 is TGCAGTGCTGCCGGGACAGGAGAAGGAAAACTGTTTTTT. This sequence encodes CSAAGTGEGKLFF.

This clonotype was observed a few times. The CDR3 loop is CASRWDRTYNEQFF. DNA of the CDR3: TGTGCCAGCAGATGGGACAGGACCTACAATGAGCAGTTCTTC. V usage is TRBV7-2 and J usage is TRBJ2-1; TRBD1 agrees at 8 bases. Trimming took 6 bases from V and 2 from J; bases not matched to a gene: 3. Germline CDR1 reads SGHTA; CDR2 reads FQGNSA. The CDR3 loop spans 14 amino acids.

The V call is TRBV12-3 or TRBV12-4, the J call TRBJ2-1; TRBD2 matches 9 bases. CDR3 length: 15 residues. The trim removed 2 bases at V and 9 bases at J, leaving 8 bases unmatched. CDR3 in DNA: TGTGCCAGCAGTTTACTTGGACTAGCGTTAGGTGAGCAGTTCTTC. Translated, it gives CASSLLGLALGEQFF.

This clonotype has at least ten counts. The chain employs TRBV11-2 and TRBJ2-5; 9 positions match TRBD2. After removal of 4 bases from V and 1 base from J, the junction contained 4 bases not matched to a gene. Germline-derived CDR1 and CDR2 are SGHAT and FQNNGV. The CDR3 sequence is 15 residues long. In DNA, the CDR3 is TGTGCCAGCAGCTCCGGACTAGCGTCCCAAGAGACCCAGTACTTC. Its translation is CASSSGLASQETQYF.

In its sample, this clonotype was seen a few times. The CDR3 loop reads CASSEGSGIKRREQFF. In nucleotides, the CDR3 is TGTGCCAGCAGTGAAGGGTCCGGGATAAAAAGGAGGGAGCAGTTCTTC. The chain uses TRBV6-1 and TRBJ2-1; perhaps TRBD2 as D (5 bases). The V gene's germline CDR1 is MNHNS and CDR2 SASEGT. V lost 1 base, J lost 10 bases, and 20 bases lay in between. This CDR3 has 16 residues.

CDR3 nucleotide sequence: TGTGCCAGCACCCTGACCCACGACAGAAGCAGCCCGTACACCTTC. Encoded protein: CASTLTHDRSSPYTF. The V call is TRBV6-5, the J call TRBJ1-2; tentative D call: TRBD1 (5 bases). The CDR3 sequence is 15 residues long. CDR1 is MNHEY, CDR2 SVGAGI, per germline. The V gene lost 7 bases and the J gene lost 11 bases, with 26 bases spanning the gap.

The CDR3 loop is CASSQHENTEAFF. The CDR3 nucleotides read TGTGCCAGCAGCCAACATGAGAACACTGAAGCTTTCTTT. The chain uses TRBV3-1 and TRBJ1-1; no firm D call. This CDR3 has 13 amino acids. V gave up 2 bases and J gave up 1 base, with 5 bases separating them. CDR1 and CDR2 (germline): LGHDT, YNNKEL (reference sequence).

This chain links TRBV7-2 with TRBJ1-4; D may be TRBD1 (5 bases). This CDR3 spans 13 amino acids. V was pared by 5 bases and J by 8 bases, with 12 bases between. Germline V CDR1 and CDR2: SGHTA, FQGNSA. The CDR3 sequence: CASSGGAREKLFF. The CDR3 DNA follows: TGTGCCAGCAGCGGGGGTGCCCGGGAAAAACTGTTTTTT.

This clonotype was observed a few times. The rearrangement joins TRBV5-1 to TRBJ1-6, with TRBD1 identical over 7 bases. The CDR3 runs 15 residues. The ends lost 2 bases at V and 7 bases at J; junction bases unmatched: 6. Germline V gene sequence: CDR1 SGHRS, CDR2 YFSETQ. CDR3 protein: CASSFGGGANSPLHF. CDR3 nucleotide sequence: TGCGCCAGCAGCTTTGGAGGGGGCGCAAATTCACCCCTCCACTTT.

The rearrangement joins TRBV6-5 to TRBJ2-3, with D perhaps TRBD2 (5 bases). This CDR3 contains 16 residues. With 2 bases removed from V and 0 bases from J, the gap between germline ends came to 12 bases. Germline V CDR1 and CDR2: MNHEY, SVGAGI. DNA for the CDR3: TGTGCCAGCAGTTACCATCGAGGGTCAAGCACAGATACGCAGTATTTT. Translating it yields CASSYHRGSSTDTQYF.

CDR3 DNA: TGTGCCAGCAGTTACTCGCCCTCCAGGGTCGGGAGAGAGACCCAGTACTTC. Translation gives CASSYSPSRVGRETQYF. The rearrangement uses TRBV6-2 or TRBV6-3 and TRBJ2-5, with D maybe TRBD2 (6 bases). This CDR3 comprises 17 residues. Trimming removed 0 bases at V and 4 bases at J, with 18 bases between. The germline CDR1 and CDR2 sequences are MNHEY and SVGEGT.

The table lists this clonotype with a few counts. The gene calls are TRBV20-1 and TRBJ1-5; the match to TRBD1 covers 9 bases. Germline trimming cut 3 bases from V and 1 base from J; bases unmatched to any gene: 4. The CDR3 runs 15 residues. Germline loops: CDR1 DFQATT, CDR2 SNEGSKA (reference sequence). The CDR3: CSARSQGASNQPQHF. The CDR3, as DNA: TGCAGTGCTAGGTCACAGGGGGCAAGCAATCAGCCCCAGCATTTT.

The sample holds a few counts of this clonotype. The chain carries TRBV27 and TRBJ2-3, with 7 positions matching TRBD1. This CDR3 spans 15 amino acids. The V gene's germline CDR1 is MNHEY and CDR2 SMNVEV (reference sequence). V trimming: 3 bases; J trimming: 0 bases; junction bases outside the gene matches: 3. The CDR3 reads CASSLTGLSTDTQYF. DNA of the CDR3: TGTGCCAGCAGTTTGACAGGGCTAAGCACAGATACGCAGTATTTT.

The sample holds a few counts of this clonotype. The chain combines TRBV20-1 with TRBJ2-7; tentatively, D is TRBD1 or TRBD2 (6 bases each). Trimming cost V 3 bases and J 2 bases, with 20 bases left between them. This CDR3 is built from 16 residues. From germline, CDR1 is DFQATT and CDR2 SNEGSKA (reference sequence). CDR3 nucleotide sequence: TGCAGTGCTAGTATGCATGGGGGGCCTACTACCTACGAGCAGTACTTC. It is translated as CSASMHGGPTTYEQYF.

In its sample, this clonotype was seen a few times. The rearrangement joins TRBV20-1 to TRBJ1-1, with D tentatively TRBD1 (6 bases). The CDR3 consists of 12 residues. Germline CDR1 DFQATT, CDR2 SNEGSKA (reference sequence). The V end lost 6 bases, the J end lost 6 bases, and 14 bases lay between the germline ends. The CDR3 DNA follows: TGCAGTGCAAAGAGAGGGGGTCCTGAAGCTTTCTTT. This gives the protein CSAKRGGPEAFF.

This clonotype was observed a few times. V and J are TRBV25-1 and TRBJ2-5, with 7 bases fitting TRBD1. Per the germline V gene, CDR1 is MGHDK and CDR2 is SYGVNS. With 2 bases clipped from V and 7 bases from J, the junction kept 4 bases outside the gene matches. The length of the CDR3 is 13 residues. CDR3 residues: CASSEDRAGTQYF. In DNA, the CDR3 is TGTGCCAGCAGTGAAGACAGGGCTGGGACCCAGTACTTC.